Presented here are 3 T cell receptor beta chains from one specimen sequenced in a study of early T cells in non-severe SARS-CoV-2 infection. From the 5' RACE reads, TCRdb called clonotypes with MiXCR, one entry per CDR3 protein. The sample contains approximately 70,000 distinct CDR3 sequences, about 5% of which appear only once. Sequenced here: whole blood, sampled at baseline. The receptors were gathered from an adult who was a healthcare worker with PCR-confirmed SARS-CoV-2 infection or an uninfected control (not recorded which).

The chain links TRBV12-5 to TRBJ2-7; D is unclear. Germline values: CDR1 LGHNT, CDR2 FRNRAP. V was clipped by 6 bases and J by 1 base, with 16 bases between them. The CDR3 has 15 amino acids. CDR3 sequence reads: CASGTNTIFSYEQYF. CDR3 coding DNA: TGTGCTAGTGGAACCAATACCATATTTTCCTACGAGCAGTACTTC.

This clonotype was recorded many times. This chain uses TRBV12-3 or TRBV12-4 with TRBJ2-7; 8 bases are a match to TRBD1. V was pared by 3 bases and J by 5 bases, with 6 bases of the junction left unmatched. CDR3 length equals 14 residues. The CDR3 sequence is CASSFGQGADEQYF. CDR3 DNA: TGTGCCAGCAGTTTCGGGCAGGGGGCTGACGAGCAGTACTTC.

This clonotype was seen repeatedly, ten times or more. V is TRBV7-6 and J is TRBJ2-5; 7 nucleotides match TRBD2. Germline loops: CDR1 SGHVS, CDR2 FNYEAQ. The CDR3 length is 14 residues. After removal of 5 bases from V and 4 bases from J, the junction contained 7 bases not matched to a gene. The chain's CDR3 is CASSPGGRLETQYF. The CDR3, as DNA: TGTGCCAGCAGCCCCGGGGGGAGACTAGAGACCCAGTACTTC. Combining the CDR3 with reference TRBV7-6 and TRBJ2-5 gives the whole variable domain GAGVSQSPRYKVTKRGQDVALRCDPISGHVSLYWYRQALGQGPEFLTYFNYEAQQDKSGLPNDRFSAERPEGSISTLTIQRTEQRDSAMYRCASSPGGRLETQYFGPGTRLLVL.